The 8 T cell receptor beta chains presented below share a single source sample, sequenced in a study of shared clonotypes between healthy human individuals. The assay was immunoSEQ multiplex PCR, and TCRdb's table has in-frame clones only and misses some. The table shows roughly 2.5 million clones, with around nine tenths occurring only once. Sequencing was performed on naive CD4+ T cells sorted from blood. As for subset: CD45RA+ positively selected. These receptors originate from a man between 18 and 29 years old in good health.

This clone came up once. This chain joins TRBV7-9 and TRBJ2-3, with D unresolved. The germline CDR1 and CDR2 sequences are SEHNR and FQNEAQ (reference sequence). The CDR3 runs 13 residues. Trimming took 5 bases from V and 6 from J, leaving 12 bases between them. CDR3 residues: CASSPVSRDTQYF. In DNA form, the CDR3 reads TGTGCCAGCAGCCCTGTCAGTCGGGATACGCAGTATTTT.

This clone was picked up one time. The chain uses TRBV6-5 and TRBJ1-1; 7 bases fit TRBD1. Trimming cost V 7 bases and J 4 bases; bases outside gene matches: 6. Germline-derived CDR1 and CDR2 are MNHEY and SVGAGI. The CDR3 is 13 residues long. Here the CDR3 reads CASTQGEFTEAFF. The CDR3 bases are TGTGCCAGCACCCAGGGGGAGTTCACTGAAGCTTTCTTT.

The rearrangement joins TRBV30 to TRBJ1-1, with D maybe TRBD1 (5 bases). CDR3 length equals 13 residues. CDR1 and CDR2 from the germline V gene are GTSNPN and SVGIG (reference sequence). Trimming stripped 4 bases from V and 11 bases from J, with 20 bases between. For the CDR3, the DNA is TGTGCCTGGACGACGGGGCAAGATCAACTGGCTTTCTTT. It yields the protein CAWTTGQDQLAFF. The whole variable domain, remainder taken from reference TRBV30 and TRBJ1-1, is SQTIHQWPATLVQPVGSPLSLECTVEGTSNPNLYWYRQAAGRGLQLLFYSVGIGQISSEVPQNLSASRPQDRQFILSSKKLLLSDSGFYLCAWTTGQDQLAFFGQGTRLTVV.

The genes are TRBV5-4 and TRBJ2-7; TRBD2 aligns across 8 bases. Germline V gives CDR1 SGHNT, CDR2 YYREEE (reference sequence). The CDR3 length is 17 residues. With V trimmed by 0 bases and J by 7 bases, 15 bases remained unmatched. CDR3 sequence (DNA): TGTGCCAGCAGCTTGGCGGGAGTGCTAGCGGGTCTTCGGGAGCAGTACTTC. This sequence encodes CASSLAGVLAGLREQYF.

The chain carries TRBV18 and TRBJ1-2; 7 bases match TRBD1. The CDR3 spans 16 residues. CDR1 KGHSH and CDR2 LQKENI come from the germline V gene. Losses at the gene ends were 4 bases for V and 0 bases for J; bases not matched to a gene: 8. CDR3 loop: CASSLRQGSTNYGYTF. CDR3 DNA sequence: TGTGCCAGCTCACTGCGACAGGGAAGTACTAACTATGGCTACACCTTC.

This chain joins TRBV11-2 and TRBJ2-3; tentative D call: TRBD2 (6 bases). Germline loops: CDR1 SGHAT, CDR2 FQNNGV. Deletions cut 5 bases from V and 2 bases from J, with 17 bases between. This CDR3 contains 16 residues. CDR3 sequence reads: CASSPRRTTNTDTQYF. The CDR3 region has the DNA TGTGCCAGCAGCCCGAGGAGGACTACAAACACAGATACGCAGTATTTT.

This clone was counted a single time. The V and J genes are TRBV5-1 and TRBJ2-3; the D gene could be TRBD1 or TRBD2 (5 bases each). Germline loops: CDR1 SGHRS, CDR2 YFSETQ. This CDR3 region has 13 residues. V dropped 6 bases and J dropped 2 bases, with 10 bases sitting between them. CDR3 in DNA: TGCGCCAGCATGGAGGACAACACAGATACGCAGTATTTT. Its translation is CASMEDNTDTQYF. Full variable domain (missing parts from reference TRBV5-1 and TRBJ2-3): KAGVTQTPRYLIKTRGQQVTLSCSPISGHRSVSWYQQTPGQGLQFLFEYFSETQRNKGNFPGRFSGRQFSNSRSEMNVSTLELGDSALYLCASMEDNTDTQYFGPGTRLTVL.

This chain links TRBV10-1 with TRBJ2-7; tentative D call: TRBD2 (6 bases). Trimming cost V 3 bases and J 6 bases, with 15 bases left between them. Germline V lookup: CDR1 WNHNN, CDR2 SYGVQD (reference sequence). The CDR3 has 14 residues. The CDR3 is CASSDGGNLREQYF. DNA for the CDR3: TGCGCCAGCAGTGACGGAGGGAACCTTCGCGAGCAGTACTTC.